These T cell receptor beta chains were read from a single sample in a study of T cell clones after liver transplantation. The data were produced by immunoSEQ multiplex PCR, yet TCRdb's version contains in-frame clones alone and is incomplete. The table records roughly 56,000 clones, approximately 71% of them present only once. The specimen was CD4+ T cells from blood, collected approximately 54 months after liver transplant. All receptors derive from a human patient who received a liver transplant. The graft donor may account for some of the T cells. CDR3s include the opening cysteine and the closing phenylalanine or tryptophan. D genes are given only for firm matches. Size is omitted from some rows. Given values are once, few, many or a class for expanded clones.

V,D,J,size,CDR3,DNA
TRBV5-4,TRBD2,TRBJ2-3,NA,CASSLGAGGSTDTQYF,TGTGCCAGCAGCTTGGGTGCGGGGGGGAGCACAGATACGCAGTATTTT
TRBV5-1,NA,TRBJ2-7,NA,CASSLTPTALREQYF,TGCGCCAGCAGCTTAACTCCTACAGCACTACGGGAGCAGTACTTC
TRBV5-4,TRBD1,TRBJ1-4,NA,CASSIRQGATNEKLFF,TGTGCCAGCAGCATCAGACAGGGTGCAACTAATGAAAAACTGTTTTTT
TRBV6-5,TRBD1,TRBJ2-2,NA,CASSETGDTGELFF,TGTGCCAGCAGTGAAACAGGGGACACCGGGGAGCTGTTTTTT
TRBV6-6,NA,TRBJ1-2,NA,CASSYDLGRNYGYTF,TGTGCCAGCAGTTACGATCTTGGACGGAACTATGGCTACACCTTC
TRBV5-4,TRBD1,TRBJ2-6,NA,CASSRTGSGANVLTF,TGTGCCAGCAGCCGGACAGGTTCTGGGGCCAACGTCCTGACTTTC
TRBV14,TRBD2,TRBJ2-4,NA,CASSQVPGGRNIQYF,TGTGCCAGCAGCCAAGTGCCGGGGGGAAGGAACATTCAGTACTTC
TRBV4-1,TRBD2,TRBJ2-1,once,CASSLLAGGSSYNEQFF,TGCGCCAGCAGCCTACTAGCGGGGGGGAGCTCCTACAATGAGCAGTTCTTC
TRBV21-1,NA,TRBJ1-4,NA,CASRKGEKLFF,TGTGCCAGCAGGAAAGGTGAAAAACTGTTTTTT
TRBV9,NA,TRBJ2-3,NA,CASSVEADTQYF,TGTGCCAGCAGCGTAGAGGCAGATACGCAGTATTTT
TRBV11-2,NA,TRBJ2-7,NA,CASSPIGRYEQYF,TGTGCCAGCAGCCCGATCGGGCGCTACGAGCAGTACTTC
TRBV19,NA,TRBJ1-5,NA,CASSIVGERQPQHF,TGTGCCAGTAGTATAGTAGGGGAAAGGCAGCCCCAGCATTTT
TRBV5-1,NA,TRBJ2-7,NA,CASRRRDDYEQYF,TGCGCCAGCAGACGGCGGGACGACTACGAGCAGTACTTC
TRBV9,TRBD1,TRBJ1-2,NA,CASSPRPQGASYTF,TGTGCCAGCAGCCCCAGACCTCAGGGGGCCAGCTACACCTTC
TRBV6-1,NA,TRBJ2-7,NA,CASSESLKYEQYF,TGTGCCAGCAGTGAATCACTGAAATACGAGCAGTACTTC
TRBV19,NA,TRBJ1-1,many,CASSLQPNTEAFF,TGTGCCAGTAGTTTACAGCCGAACACTGAAGCTTTCTTT
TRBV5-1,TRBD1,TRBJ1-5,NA,CASSLQGGQPQHF,TGCGCCAGCAGCTTGCAGGGGGGTCAGCCCCAGCATTTT
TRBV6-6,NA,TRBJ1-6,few,CASSPTVYNSPLHF,TGTGCCAGCAGCCCGACAGTCTATAATTCACCCCTCCACTTT
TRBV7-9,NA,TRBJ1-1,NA,CASSLAEGMKAFF,TGTGCCAGCAGCTTAGCTGAGGGGATGAAGGCTTTCTTT
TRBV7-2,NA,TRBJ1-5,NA,CASSADSGGNQPQHF,TGTGCCAGCAGCGCCGACAGCGGGGGCAATCAGCCCCAGCATTTT
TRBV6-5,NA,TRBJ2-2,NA,CASSGPRDTGELFF,TGTGCCAGCAGTGGCCCTAGGGACACCGGGGAGCTGTTTTTT
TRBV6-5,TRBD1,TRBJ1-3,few,CASSQQGARYDTIYF,TGTGCCAGCAGTCAACAGGGGGCACGTTACGACACCATATATTTT
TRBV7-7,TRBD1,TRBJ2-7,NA,CASSLDRDSYEQYF,TGTGCTAGCAGCCTGGACAGGGACTCCTACGAGCAGTACTTC
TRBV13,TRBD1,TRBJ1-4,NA,CASSLRGTANEKLFF,TGTGCCAGCAGCTTACGGGGGACAGCTAATGAAAAACTGTTTTTT
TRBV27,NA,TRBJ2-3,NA,CASRGTHVDTQYF,TGTGCCAGCAGGGGGACCCATGTGGATACGCAGTATTTT
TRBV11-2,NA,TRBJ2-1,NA,CASSLDPRMYNEQFF,TGTGCCAGCAGCTTAGACCCCAGGATGTACAATGAGCAGTTCTTC
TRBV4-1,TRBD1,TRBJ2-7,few,CASSQSSVRRGQGRNEQYF,TGCGCCAGCAGCCAATCCTCCGTACGTCGGGGACAGGGGAGGAACGAGCAGTACTTC
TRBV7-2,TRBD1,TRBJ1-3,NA,CASSARQGPWGNTIYF,TGTGCCAGCAGCGCGCGACAGGGGCCTTGGGGAAACACCATATATTTT
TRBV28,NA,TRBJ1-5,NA,CASSTALKGFNQPQHF,TGTGCCAGCAGTACCGCTTTAAAGGGTTTTAATCAGCCCCAGCATTTT
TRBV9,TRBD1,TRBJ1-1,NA,CASSAYRGAVNTEAFF,TGTGCCAGCAGCGCCTACAGGGGAGCGGTCAACACTGAAGCTTTCTTT
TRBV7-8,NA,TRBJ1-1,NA,CASSLAAGHTEAFF,TGTGCCAGCAGCTTAGCGGCGGGGCACACTGAAGCTTTCTTT
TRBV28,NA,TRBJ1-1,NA,CASSPQSVNTEAFF,TGTGCCAGCAGTCCCCAATCAGTGAACACTGAAGCTTTCTTT
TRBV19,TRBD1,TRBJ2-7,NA,CASSIKRTGGYEQYF,TGTGCCAGTAGTATAAAAAGGACAGGGGGCTACGAGCAGTACTTC
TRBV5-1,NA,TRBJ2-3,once,CASSLAPQPSDTQYF,TGCGCCAGCAGCTTGGCTCCGCAGCCTTCGGATACGCAGTATTTT
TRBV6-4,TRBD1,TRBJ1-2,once,CASSRDSSGGYTF,TGTGCCAGCAGTCGGGACAGCTCGGGGGGCTACACCTTC
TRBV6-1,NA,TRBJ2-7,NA,CASSEQGLSSYEQYF,TGTGCCAGCAGTGAACAGGGTTTAAGCTCCTACGAGCAGTACTTC
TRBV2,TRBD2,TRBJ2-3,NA,CASSPAGMGDTQYF,TGTGCCAGCAGTCCAGCGGGGATGGGAGATACGCAGTATTTT
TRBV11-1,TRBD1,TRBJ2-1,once,CASSLRTGGRDEQFF,TGTGCCAGCAGCCTCCGGACAGGGGGTCGAGATGAGCAGTTCTTC
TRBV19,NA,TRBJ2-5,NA,CASSLDEASRAQYF,TGTGCCAGTAGTCTGGACGAGGCTTCTAGGGCCCAGTACTTC
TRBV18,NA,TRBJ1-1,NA,CASSLGGLMNTEAFF,TGTGCCAGCTCACTAGGGGGGCTGATGAACACTGAAGCTTTCTTT
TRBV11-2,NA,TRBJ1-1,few,CASSLVDTEAFF,TGTGCCAGCAGCTTAGTCGACACTGAAGCTTTCTTT
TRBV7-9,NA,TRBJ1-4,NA,CASRQAGTSEKLFF,TGTGCCAGCAGGCAAGCAGGGACCAGTGAAAAACTGTTTTTT
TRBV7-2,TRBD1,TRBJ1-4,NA,CASTRAGGAEKLFF,TGTGCCAGCACTCGGGCAGGGGGCGCGGAAAAACTGTTTTTT
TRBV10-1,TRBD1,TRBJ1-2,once,CASSSGQGGNGYTF,TGCGCCAGCAGCTCGGGACAGGGAGGGAATGGCTACACCTTC
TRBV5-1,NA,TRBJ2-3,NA,CASRTNTDTQYF,TGCGCCAGCAGAACTAACACAGATACGCAGTATTTT
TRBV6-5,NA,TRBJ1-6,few,CASSSGNYNSPLHF,TGTGCCAGCAGTTCAGGAAACTATAATTCACCCCTCCACTTT
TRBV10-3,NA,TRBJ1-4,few,CAISDGQPNEKLFF,TGTGCCATCAGTGATGGTCAGCCGAATGAAAAACTGTTTTTT
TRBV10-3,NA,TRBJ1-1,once,CAISDLGRGNTEAFF,TGTGCCATCAGTGATCTAGGAAGGGGAAACACTGAAGCTTTCTTT
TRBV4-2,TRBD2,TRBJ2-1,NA,CASSQVGLAGNEQFF,TGTGCCAGCAGCCAAGTTGGACTAGCAGGCAATGAGCAGTTCTTC
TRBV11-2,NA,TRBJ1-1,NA,CASSLQAQLNTEAFF,TGTGCCAGCAGCTTACAGGCCCAATTGAACACTGAAGCTTTCTTT
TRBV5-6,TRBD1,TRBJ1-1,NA,CASSSLGDREETEAFF,TGTGCCAGCAGCTCCCTGGGGGACAGGGAAGAGACTGAAGCTTTCTTT
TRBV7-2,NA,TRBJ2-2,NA,CASSSDWTGELFF,TGTGCCAGCAGCTCCGACTGGACCGGGGAGCTGTTTTTT
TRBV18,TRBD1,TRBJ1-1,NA,CASSPARDREAFF,TGTGCCAGCTCACCAGCTCGGGACAGGGAAGCTTTCTTT
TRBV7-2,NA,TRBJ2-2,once,CASSSGIHTGELFF,TGTGCCAGCAGCTCCGGCATCCACACCGGGGAGCTGTTTTTT
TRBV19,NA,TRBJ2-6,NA,CASSPSRAGANVLTF,TGTGCCAGTAGTCCTTCGCGGGCTGGGGCCAACGTCCTGACTTTC
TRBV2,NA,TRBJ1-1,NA,CASSDRFNTEAFF,TGTGCCAGCAGTGACAGATTTAACACTGAAGCTTTCTTT
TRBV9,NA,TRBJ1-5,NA,CASSATDYSNQPQHF,TGTGCCAGCAGCGCCACAGATTATAGCAATCAGCCCCAGCATTTT
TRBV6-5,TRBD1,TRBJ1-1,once,CASRDRVYTEAFF,TGTGCCAGCAGGGACAGGGTTTACACTGAAGCTTTCTTT
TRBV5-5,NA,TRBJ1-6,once,CASTMGNSPLHF,TGTGCCAGCACGATGGGGAATTCACCCCTCCACTTT
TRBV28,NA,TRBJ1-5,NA,CASSTQGYNQPQHF,TGTGCCAGCAGTACTCAGGGATACAATCAGCCCCAGCATTTT